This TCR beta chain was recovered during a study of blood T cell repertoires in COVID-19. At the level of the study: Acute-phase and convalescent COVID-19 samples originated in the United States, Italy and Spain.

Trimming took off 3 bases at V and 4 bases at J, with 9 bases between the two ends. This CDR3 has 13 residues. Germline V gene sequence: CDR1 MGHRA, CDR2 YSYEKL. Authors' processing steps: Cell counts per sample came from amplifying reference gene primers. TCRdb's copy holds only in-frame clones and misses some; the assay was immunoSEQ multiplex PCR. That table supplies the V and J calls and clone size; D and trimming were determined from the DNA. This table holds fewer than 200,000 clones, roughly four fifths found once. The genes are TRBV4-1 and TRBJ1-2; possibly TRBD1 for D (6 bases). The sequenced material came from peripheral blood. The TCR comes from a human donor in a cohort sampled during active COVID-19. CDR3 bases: TGCGCCAGCAGCCAGAGGACAGCCTATGGCTACACCTTC. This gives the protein CASSQRTAYGYTF.